This T cell receptor (beta chain) was identified in a study of a mutant IDH1 vaccine in newly diagnosed glioma (dated by TCRdb to about 2021). In the study overall: Vaccination started 4-6 weeks after radiotherapy alone, or was given together with temozolomide cycles in the groups whose treatment included chemotherapy. Six visits were used for peripheral blood collection: V03 (baseline), V05, V07, V10, V12 and V13. Of the 32 patients who were treated, about 60% were male and roughly 38% were female, and the mean age was around 41 years. Longitudinal TCRB deep sequencing was performed for 20 to 25 treated patients wherever samples were available for exploratory analyses. Visit V12 was the week-35 safety follow-up and visit V13 was the week-47 end of study. Before enrollment, most patients had been given radiochemotherapy with temozolomide as standard therapy, while the rest had received either radiotherapy alone or temozolomide alone. What the research found in general, with its limitations: Changes in the top peripheral T cell clonotypes picked up by TCRB sequencing did not appear to be linked to pseudoprogression. Across multiple MHC alleles, vaccine-induced immune responses were seen in around 93% of patients. Availability determined which PBMC samples were chosen for TCRB deep sequencing. The authors stated that sample limitations prevented analyses of patient blood samples from being reproduced.

The method was the immunoSEQ multiplex PCR assay. Rearranged TCR beta chain sequences were amplified using the hsTCRB Kit according to the manufacturer's protocol. An Illumina MiSeq was used to sequence the TCRB libraries. In the original analysis: The proprietary platform of the kit vendor was used for demultiplexing, trimming and gene mapping. TCRdb took this table from immuneACCESS and kept in-frame rearrangements with V and J called. Such tables lack part of the clones; where checked against another copy, unresolved V genes explain under half of the gap, and the rest is unexplained. For V, J and clone size, that table is used; D and trimming come from the DNA. In all, the sample holds about 29,000 clones, and under 80% of those were seen once. The ten largest clones capture 6% to 9.5% of the sample. To note about this clone: Its antigen is not yet known. Base qualities are not at hand, and no much larger clone is one base apart.

Taken with the paper, the label for time point translates to: week 35, safety follow-up. A 20-mer mutant IDH1 peptide at 300 micrograms in Montanide made up each vaccine dose, which was injected subcutaneously together with topical imiquimod. Eight vaccinations were administered to patients in weeks 1, 3, 5, 7, 11, 15, 19 and 23, corresponding to visits V03 through V10. Newly diagnosed WHO grade 3 or 4 IDH1-mutant astrocytomas showing loss of nuclear ATRX were present in the donors. The samples were drawn from NOA16, a multicentre, single-arm, open-label phase I trial in Germany that tested a mutant IDH1 peptide vaccine in humans for the first time. The DNeasy Blood and Tissue Kit was used to extract genomic DNA from EDTA blood for TCRB sequencing. V loses 0 bases of germline sequence and J loses 0 bases, and the interval between the two ends is 6 bases. The CDR3 covers 14 residues, taking in both the cysteine and the phenylalanine. The kept DNA is CDR3 alone, 42 bases in frame from the first base. CDR1 and CDR2 (SGDLS, YYNGEE) derive from the germline V gene.

The chain couples TRBV9 to TRBJ1-1; the D gene remains uncertain. This clonotype was obtained from a man aged 45 to 65 with glioma. The sample was PBMCs, taken from a glioma patient whose treatment included an IDH1 peptide vaccine. The base sequence is TGTGCCAGCAGCGTAGGCCCCGTGAACACTGAAGCTTTCTTT. It specifies CASSVGPVNTEAFF.